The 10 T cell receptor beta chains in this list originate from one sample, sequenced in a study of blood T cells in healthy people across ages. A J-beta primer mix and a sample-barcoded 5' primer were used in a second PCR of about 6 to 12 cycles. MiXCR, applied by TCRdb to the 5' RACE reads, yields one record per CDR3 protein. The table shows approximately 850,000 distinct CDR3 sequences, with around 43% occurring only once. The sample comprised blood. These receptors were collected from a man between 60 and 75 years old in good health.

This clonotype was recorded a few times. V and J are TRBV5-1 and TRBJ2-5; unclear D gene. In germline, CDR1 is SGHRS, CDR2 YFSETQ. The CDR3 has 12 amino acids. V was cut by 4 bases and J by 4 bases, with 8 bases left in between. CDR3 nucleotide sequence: TGCGCCAGCAGCCTTCCATCAGAGACCCAGTACTTC. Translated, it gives CASSLPSETQYF.

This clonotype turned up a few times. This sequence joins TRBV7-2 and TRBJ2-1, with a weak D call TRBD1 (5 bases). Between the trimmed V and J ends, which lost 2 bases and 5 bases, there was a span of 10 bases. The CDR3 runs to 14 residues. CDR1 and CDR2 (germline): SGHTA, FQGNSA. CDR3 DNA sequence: TGTGCCAGCAGCTTAAGCAGGGCCAACAATGAGCAGTTCTTC. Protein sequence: CASSLSRANNEQFF.

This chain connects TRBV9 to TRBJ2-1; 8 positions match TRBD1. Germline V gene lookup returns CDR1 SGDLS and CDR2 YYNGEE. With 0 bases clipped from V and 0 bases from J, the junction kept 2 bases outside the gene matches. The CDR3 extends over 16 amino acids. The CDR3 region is CASSVVGTGSYNEQFF. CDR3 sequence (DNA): TGTGCCAGCAGCGTAGTGGGGACAGGCTCCTACAATGAGCAGTTCTTC.

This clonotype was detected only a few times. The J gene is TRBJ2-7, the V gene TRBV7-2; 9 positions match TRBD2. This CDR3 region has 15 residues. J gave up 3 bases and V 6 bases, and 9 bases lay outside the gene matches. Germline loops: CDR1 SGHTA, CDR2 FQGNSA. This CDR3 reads CASSSSGVGGYEQYF. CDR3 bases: TGTGCCAGCAGTTCTAGCGGGGTAGGAGGCTACGAGCAGTACTTC.

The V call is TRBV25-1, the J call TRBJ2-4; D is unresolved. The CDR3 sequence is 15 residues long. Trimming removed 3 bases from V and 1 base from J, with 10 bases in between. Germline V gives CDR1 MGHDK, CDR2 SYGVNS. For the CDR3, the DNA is TGTGCCAGCAGTGACGCTCAACGGGCCAAAAACATTCAGTACTTC. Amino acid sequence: CASSDAQRAKNIQYF. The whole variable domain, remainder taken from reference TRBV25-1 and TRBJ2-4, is EADIYQTPRYLVIGTGKKITLECSQTMGHDKMYWYQQDPGMELHLIHYSYGVNSTEKGDLSSESTVSRIRTEHFPLTLESARPSHTSQYLCASSDAQRAKNIQYFGAGTRLSVL.

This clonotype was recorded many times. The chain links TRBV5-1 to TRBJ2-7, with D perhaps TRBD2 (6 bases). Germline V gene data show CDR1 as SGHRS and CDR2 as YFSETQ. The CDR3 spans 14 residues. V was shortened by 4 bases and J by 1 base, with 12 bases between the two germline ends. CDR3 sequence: CASSLGDSSYEQYF. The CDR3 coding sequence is TGCGCCAGCAGCCTAGGGGACTCATCCTACGAGCAGTACTTC.

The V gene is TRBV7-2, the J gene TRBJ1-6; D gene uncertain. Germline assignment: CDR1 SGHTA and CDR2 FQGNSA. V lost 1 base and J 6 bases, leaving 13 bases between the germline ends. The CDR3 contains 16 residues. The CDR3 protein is CASSLGSRTINSPLHF. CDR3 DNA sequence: TGTGCCAGCAGCTTAGGGAGCAGAACGATTAATTCACCCCTCCACTTT.

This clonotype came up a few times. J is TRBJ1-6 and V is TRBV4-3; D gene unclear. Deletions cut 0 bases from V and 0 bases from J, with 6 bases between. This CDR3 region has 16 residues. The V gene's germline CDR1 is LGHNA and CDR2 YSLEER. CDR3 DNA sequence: TGCGCCAGCAGCCAAGATCTAAGCTCCTATAATTCACCCCTCCACTTT. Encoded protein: CASSQDLSSYNSPLHF.

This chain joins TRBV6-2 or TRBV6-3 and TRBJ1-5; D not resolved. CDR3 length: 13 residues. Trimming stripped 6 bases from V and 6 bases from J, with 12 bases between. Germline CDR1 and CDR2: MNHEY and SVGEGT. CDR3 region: CASSLGMGQPQHF. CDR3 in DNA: TGTGCCAGCAGCCTCGGGATGGGTCAGCCCCAGCATTTT.

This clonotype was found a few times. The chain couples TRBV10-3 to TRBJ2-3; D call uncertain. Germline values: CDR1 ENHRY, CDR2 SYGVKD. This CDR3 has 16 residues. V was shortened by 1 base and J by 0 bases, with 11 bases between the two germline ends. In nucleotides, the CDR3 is TGTGCCATCAGTGAGTTATTGGAAACTAGCACAGATACGCAGTATTTT. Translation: CAISELLETSTDTQYF.